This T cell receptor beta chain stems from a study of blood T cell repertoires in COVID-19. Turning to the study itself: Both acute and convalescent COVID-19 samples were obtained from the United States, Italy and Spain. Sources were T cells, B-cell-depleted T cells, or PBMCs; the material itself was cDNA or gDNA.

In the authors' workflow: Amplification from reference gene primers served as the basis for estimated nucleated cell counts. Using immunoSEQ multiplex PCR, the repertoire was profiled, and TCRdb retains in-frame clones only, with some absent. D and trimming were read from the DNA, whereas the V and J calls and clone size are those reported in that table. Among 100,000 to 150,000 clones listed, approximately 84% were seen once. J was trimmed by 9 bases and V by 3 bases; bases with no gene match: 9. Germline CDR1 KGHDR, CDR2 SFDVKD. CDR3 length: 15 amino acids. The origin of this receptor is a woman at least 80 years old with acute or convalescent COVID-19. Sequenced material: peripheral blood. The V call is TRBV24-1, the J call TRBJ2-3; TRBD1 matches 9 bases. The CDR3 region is CATSDAGQGSRTQYF. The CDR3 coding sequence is TGTGCCACCAGTGATGCGGGACAGGGTTCGCGGACGCAGTATTTT.